Listed here is a single T cell receptor beta chain. Its antigen is not known. The data derive from a study of PD-L1 blockade in urothelial cancer. Study observations and caveats: Better survival was forecast by a pretreatment blood TCR clonality below the median.

Sequencing used immunoSEQ multiplex PCR; TCRdb keeps in-frame clones, though not all of them. The sample shows 85,000 to 90,000 clones, 70% to 90% of them seen only once. Germline V gene sequence: CDR1 LNHDA, CDR2 SQIVND (reference sequence). V was pared by 5 bases and J by 3 bases, with 13 bases between. This CDR3 region has 14 residues. Documented time point: pretreatment peripheral blood. The sample consisted of PBMCs, taken around atezolizumab (anti-PD-L1) treatment. This chain connects TRBV19 to TRBJ1-1; tentative D call: TRBD1 (5 bases). The sequence derives from a man aged 55 to 70 with urothelial cancer. The CDR3 here is CASSPRGEDTEAFF. In nucleotides, the CDR3 is TGTGCCAGTAGTCCTCGAGGGGAGGACACTGAAGCTTTCTTT.